These 31 T cell receptor beta chains were sequenced from one sample in a study of T cell responses to AZD1222 COVID-19 vaccine. Profiling relied on immunoSEQ multiplex PCR, and the TCRdb table lists in-frame clones only, not all of them. The profile shows around 110,000 clones, roughly 92% of them singletons. Sequenced here: peripheral blood, sampled 28 days after the second AZD1222 dose. The receptors originated from an adult who received the AZD1222 COVID-19 vaccine.

V gene TRBV27 combines with J gene TRBJ2-5; 9 bases agree with TRBD2. With V trimmed by 8 bases and J by 2 bases, 3 bases remained unmatched. Germline V gene sequence: CDR1 MNHEY, CDR2 SMNVEV (reference sequence). The CDR3 consists of 13 residues. The CDR3: CASRSGRQETQYF. CDR3 DNA sequence: TGTGCCAGCCGTAGCGGGAGACAAGAGACCCAGTACTTC.

V is TRBV5-5 and J is TRBJ2-4; D is ambiguous. Germline V CDR1 and CDR2: SGHKS, YYEKEE (reference sequence). The V gene lost 1 base and the J gene lost 0 bases, with 11 bases spanning the gap. The CDR3 totals 16 residues. The chain's CDR3 is CASSLSYSSAKNIQYF. The CDR3 coding sequence is TGTGCCAGCAGCTTGTCATACAGCTCAGCCAAAAACATTCAGTACTTC.

V and J are TRBV4-2 and TRBJ1-2; 9 nucleotides agree with TRBD1. With V trimmed by 0 bases and J by 7 bases, 3 bases remained unmatched. Germline V gene data show CDR1 as LGHNA and CDR2 as YNFKEQ. The CDR3 is made up of 14 amino acids. The CDR3 sequence: CASSQDGQGFGYTF. CDR3 bases: TGTGCCAGCAGCCAAGATGGACAGGGGTTTGGCTACACCTTC.

The genes are TRBV3-1 (or the pseudogene TRBV3-2) and TRBJ1-3; D uncertain. The CDR3 covers 15 residues. V lost 0 bases and J 3 bases, leaving 9 bases between the germline ends. Germline CDR1 is LGHDT and CDR2 is YNNKEL (reference sequence). The CDR3 is CASSQDNGVGNTIYF. CDR3 bases: TGTGCCAGCAGCCAAGATAACGGCGTTGGAAACACCATATATTTT.

The chain employs TRBV5-4 and TRBJ2-5; TRBD2 agrees at 11 bases. CDR1 is SGHNT and CDR2 is YYREEE in the germline V gene (reference sequence). The CDR3 loop spans 15 amino acids. Trimming removed 3 bases from V and 3 bases from J; junction bases left unmatched: 4. The CDR3 reads CASSSGTSGKETQYF. The CDR3 DNA is TGTGCCAGCAGCTCCGGGACTAGCGGTAAAGAGACCCAGTACTTC.

V and J are TRBV3-1 (or the pseudogene TRBV3-2) and TRBJ1-4; 9 bases align to TRBD1. The CDR3 totals 14 residues. J gave up 8 bases and V 5 bases, and 6 bases lay outside the gene matches. The germline V gene encodes CDR1 LGHDT and CDR2 YNNKEL (reference sequence). CDR3 sequence reads: CASSTRQGGEKLFF. The CDR3 bases are TGTGCCAGCAGCACCCGACAGGGGGGCGAAAAACTGTTTTTT.

The rearrangement joins TRBV3-1 (or the pseudogene TRBV3-2) to TRBJ2-7, with D perhaps TRBD1 (6 bases). The germline V gene has CDR1 LGHDT and CDR2 YNNKEL (reference sequence). The V end was cut by 4 bases, the J end by 2 bases, with 15 bases between. This CDR3 has 15 amino acids. Here the CDR3 DNA reads TGTGCCAGCAGCCCGCGTGAGAGGGGGACCTACGAGCAGTACTTC. Its protein is CASSPRERGTYEQYF.

This chain links TRBV6-6 with TRBJ2-7, with 9 bases fitting TRBD1. The ends lost 5 bases at V and 7 bases at J; junction bases unmatched: 9. The CDR3 contains 14 residues. In germline, CDR1 is MNHNY, CDR2 SVGAGI (reference sequence). The CDR3 loop is CASSQGRTGVEQYF. CDR3 DNA: TGTGCCAGCAGTCAGGGAAGGACAGGGGTTGAGCAGTACTTC.

This clone has only one observation. The chain couples TRBV7-2 to TRBJ1-1; tentatively, D is TRBD1 (5 bases). The V and J ends lost 5 bases and 0 bases respectively, with 25 bases between them. Germline lookup yields CDR1 SGHTA and CDR2 FQGNSA. CDR3 length: 19 amino acids. CDR3: CASSQPIWRGGDLNTEAFF. The DNA of the CDR3 is TGTGCCAGCAGCCAACCCATTTGGCGGGGGGGGGACCTGAACACTGAAGCTTTCTTT.

The J gene is TRBJ1-4, the V gene TRBV28, with D hard to call. The V end lost 4 bases, the J end lost 6 bases, and 3 bases lay between the germline ends. The CDR3 is 11 amino acids. Germline V CDR1 and CDR2: MDHEN, SYDVKM. CDR3 sequence: CASSWDEKLFF. The CDR3 bases are TGTGCCAGCAGTTGGGATGAAAAACTGTTTTTT.

The V and J genes are TRBV28 and TRBJ2-6, with 7 bases identical to TRBD1. V gave up 6 bases and J gave up 2 bases; unmatched junction bases: 7. The germline CDR1 and CDR2 sequences are MDHEN and SYDVKM. The CDR3 is made up of 16 amino acids. Here the CDR3 DNA reads TGTGCCAGCAGGACCACAGGGGCGACTGGGGCCAACGTCCTGACTTTC. Amino acids: CASRTTGATGANVLTF.

This clone is a singleton in its sample. The rearrangement links TRBV18 to TRBJ2-2, with 10 positions matching TRBD1. Per the germline V gene, CDR1 is KGHSH and CDR2 is LQKENI. The CDR3 is made up of 17 amino acids. After removal of 5 bases from V and 3 bases from J, the junction contained 9 bases not matched to a gene. The CDR3 DNA follows: TGTGCCAGCTCATCAGACAGGGGGCGCGGTCACACCGGGGAGCTGTTTTTT. It translates to CASSSDRGRGHTGELFF. Variable domain in full (rest from reference TRBV18 and TRBJ2-2): NAGVMQNPRHLVRRRGQEARLRCSPMKGHSHVYWYRQLPEEGLKFMVYLQKENIIDESGMPKERFSAEFPKEGPSILRIQQVVRGDSAAYFCASSSDRGRGHTGELFFGEGSRLTVL.

The genes are TRBV7-3 and TRBJ2-2; D is uncertain. This CDR3 has 13 residues. Germline V gene lookup returns CDR1 SGHTA and CDR2 FQGTGA. The V and J ends lost 5 bases and 2 bases respectively, with 6 bases between them. The CDR3 is CASSPDNTGELFF. The DNA of the CDR3 is TGTGCCAGCAGCCCCGACAACACCGGGGAGCTGTTTTTT.

This clone was seen a single time. The J gene is TRBJ1-1, the V gene TRBV19; D call uncertain. The CDR3 loop spans 11 amino acids. The germline V gene encodes CDR1 LNHDA and CDR2 SQIVND (reference sequence). V was trimmed by 7 bases and J by 0 bases, leaving 3 bases between them. This chain's CDR3 is CASIVNTEAFF. The CDR3 DNA sequence: TGTGCCAGTATAGTGAACACTGAAGCTTTCTTT.

This chain links TRBV29-1 with TRBJ1-4; a weak D match, TRBD1 (5 bases). Trimming shortened V by 8 bases and J by 5 bases, and 12 bases separated the two germline ends. Germline CDR1 SQVTM, CDR2 ANQGSEA. The length of the CDR3 is 12 residues. The CDR3: CSSRDGNEKLFF. The DNA of the CDR3 is TGCAGCTCTAGGGACGGAAATGAAAAACTGTTTTTT.

This clone occurred a few times. The V gene is TRBV28, the J gene TRBJ2-7; TRBD1 matches at 8 bases. There are 14 residues in the CDR3. Germline V CDR1 and CDR2: MDHEN, SYDVKM. With 7 bases clipped from V and 0 bases from J, the junction kept 5 bases outside the gene matches. The CDR3 here is CASTGQGHSYEQYF. CDR3 coding DNA: TGTGCCAGCACCGGACAGGGCCACTCCTACGAGCAGTACTTC.

The chain employs TRBV4-2 and TRBJ1-1; possibly TRBD1 for D (5 bases). V lost 2 bases to trimming and J lost 1 base, with 14 bases between them. This CDR3 has 16 residues. The germline V gene encodes CDR1 LGHNA and CDR2 YNFKEQ. The CDR3 DNA sequence: TGTGCCAGCAGCCAACCGGGACTTTCGTCGAACACTGAAGCTTTCTTT. It codes for CASSQPGLSSNTEAFF.

The chain uses TRBV27 and TRBJ1-2, with D perhaps TRBD1 (5 bases). The CDR3 extends over 14 amino acids. CDR1 is MNHEY, CDR2 SMNVEV, per germline (reference sequence). V lost 2 bases and J lost 6, with 13 bases in between. The CDR3 reads CASSLRGREDGYTF. Here the CDR3 DNA reads TGTGCCAGCAGTTTACGGGGCAGGGAAGATGGCTACACCTTC.

The chain uses TRBV7-2 and TRBJ2-1; the D gene is possibly TRBD1 (5 bases). This CDR3 contains 13 residues. Germline assignment: CDR1 SGHTA and CDR2 FQGNSA. V was cut by 1 base and J by 6 bases, with 7 bases left in between. The CDR3 loop is CASSLGRANEQFF. DNA of the CDR3: TGTGCCAGCAGCTTAGGCAGGGCCAATGAGCAGTTCTTC.

The rearrangement links TRBV27 to TRBJ2-1, with TRBD2 matching over 13 bases. The V and J ends lost 7 bases and 6 bases, in that order; junction bases with no gene match: 6. Looked up from germline, CDR1 is MNHEY and CDR2 is SMNVEV (reference sequence). The CDR3 runs 15 residues. The CDR3 DNA reads as TGTGCCAGCACCTGGGGGACTAGCGGGATCAATGAGCAGTTCTTC. Translation: CASTWGTSGINEQFF.

The V call is TRBV7-8, the J call TRBJ1-5; D uncertain. CDR1 and CDR2 from the germline V gene are SGHVS and FQNEAQ. Trimming shortened V by 6 bases and J by 4 bases, and 13 bases separated the two germline ends. This CDR3 is built from 14 residues. Here the CDR3 reads CASRPIARNQPQHF. For the CDR3, the DNA is TGTGCCAGCAGACCGATTGCAAGAAATCAGCCCCAGCATTTT.

The chain recombines TRBV5-4 with TRBJ2-1, with TRBD1 matching over 8 bases. This CDR3 has 13 residues. The V gene end was trimmed by 3 bases and the J gene end by 5 bases; junction bases not matched to a gene: 1. CDR1 is SGHNT and CDR2 is YYREEE in the germline V gene (reference sequence). CDR3 in amino acids: CASSWTGNNEQFF. DNA of the CDR3: TGTGCCAGCAGCTGGACAGGGAACAATGAGCAGTTCTTC.

The V call is TRBV29-1, the J call TRBJ1-6, with 7 bases matching TRBD1. This CDR3 is 13 amino acids long. V gave up 4 bases and J gave up 9 bases; unmatched junction bases: 6. Germline values: CDR1 SQVTM, CDR2 ANQGSEA. Here the CDR3 reads CSVGQGEGSPLHF. DNA of the CDR3: TGCAGCGTTGGACAGGGCGAGGGTTCACCCCTCCACTTT.

The chain recombines TRBV25-1 with TRBJ2-7; D is unresolved. Germline CDR1 reads MGHDK; CDR2 reads SYGVNS. The length of the CDR3 is 16 residues. The V end lost 3 bases, the J end lost 0 bases, and 15 bases lay between the germline ends. The CDR3 spells CASSDKFGRSSYEQYF. CDR3 DNA sequence: TGTGCCAGCAGTGATAAGTTCGGCCGGAGCTCCTACGAGCAGTACTTC.

This rearrangement joins TRBV11-2 to TRBJ1-6; no definite D call. CDR3 length: 12 residues. The V gene lost 5 bases and the J gene lost 7 bases, with 6 bases spanning the gap. The germline V gene has CDR1 SGHAT and CDR2 FQNNGV. The CDR3 region is CASSLWNSPLHF. The DNA of the CDR3 is TGTGCCAGCAGCCTCTGGAATTCACCCCTCCACTTT.

The V call is TRBV7-3, the J call TRBJ2-1; a possible D gene is TRBD1 (5 bases). Germline CDR1 reads SGHTA; CDR2 reads FQGTGA. CDR3 size: 15 residues. Trimming cost V 3 bases and J 3 bases, with 12 bases left between them. The CDR3 bases are TGTGCCAGCAGCTTGGGCCAGGGAATCTACAATGAGCAGTTCTTC. Encoded protein: CASSLGQGIYNEQFF.

This clone has more than one count but fewer than ten. The V gene is TRBV29-1, the J gene TRBJ2-7, with 12 bases lining up with TRBD1. The CDR3 is made up of 14 amino acids. V gave up 6 bases and J gave up 7 bases; unmatched junction bases: 10. The germline V gene has CDR1 SQVTM and CDR2 ANQGSEA. CDR3 in amino acids: CSVVPGQGAREQYF. CDR3 nucleotides: TGCAGCGTAGTACCGGGACAGGGGGCAAGAGAGCAGTACTTC.

The chain couples TRBV12-3 or TRBV12-4 to TRBJ1-1, with D maybe TRBD1 (5 bases). This CDR3 contains 13 residues. With 4 bases removed from V and 1 base from J, the gap between germline ends came to 7 bases. CDR3 loop: CASSYQGNTEAFF. The DNA of the CDR3 is TGTGCCAGCAGTTATCAGGGGAACACTGAAGCTTTCTTT.

The chain combines TRBV7-3 with TRBJ2-2; TRBD2 might be the D (5 bases). CDR1 is SGHTA, CDR2 FQGTGA, per germline. There are 15 residues in the CDR3. Trimming shortened V by 5 bases and J by 5 bases, and 15 bases separated the two germline ends. The CDR3 DNA follows: TGTGCCAGCAGCGAGGGCCAGCACCCAACCGGGGAGCTGTTTTTT. Protein product: CASSEGQHPTGELFF.

The chain is built from TRBV2 and TRBJ1-5; possibly TRBD1 for D (6 bases). Deletions cut 1 base from V and 0 bases from J, with 13 bases between. This CDR3 has 17 amino acids. Germline loops: CDR1 SNHLY, CDR2 FYNNEI. CDR3 DNA: TGTGCCAGCAGTGAAGAGCTAAGGGGGTTTAGCAATCAGCCCCAGCATTTT. Translated, it gives CASSEELRGFSNQPQHF.

The genes are TRBV25-1 and TRBJ1-1, with a possible D match to TRBD1 (5 bases). This CDR3 spans 13 amino acids. CDR1 MGHDK and CDR2 SYGVNS come from the germline V gene. Trimming cost V 5 bases and J 1 base, with 8 bases left between them. CDR3 sequence: CASSTQGNTEAFF. The CDR3 coding sequence is TGTGCCAGCAGTACTCAGGGGAACACTGAAGCTTTCTTT.